The rows below give T cell receptor beta chains drawn from one sample of a study of blood T cell repertoires in COVID-19. Clones were sequenced by immunoSEQ multiplex PCR, and TCRdb holds only the in-frame ones, with some missing. The sample includes about 130,000 clones, 85% to 90% seen only once; the top ten take about 4.3%. Input material: peripheral blood. These receptors originate from a human donor in a cohort sampled during active COVID-19. The CDR3 runs from the conserved cysteine through the conserved F or W. The D gene is left open where the match is weak. Some rows mark clone size as missing; the rest say once, few, many or name a class of expanded clone.

D	J	size	length	V	CDR3	DNA
NA	TRBJ2-2	NA	12	TRBV2	CASNRGTGELFF	TGTGCCAGCAATCGCGGGACCGGGGAGCTGTTTTTT
NA	TRBJ1-2	few	14	TRBV6-1	CASSEVTSYYGYTF	TGTGCCAGCAGTGAAGTGACAAGTTACTATGGCTACACCTTC
NA	TRBJ1-2	NA	12	TRBV12-3/TRBV12-4	CASSLSQGGYTF	TGTGCCAGCAGTTTATCTCAGGGCGGCTACACCTTC
NA	TRBJ1-5	NA	16	TRBV4-3	CASSQEFRQSDQPQHF	TGCGCCAGCAGCCAAGAATTTAGACAGAGTGATCAGCCCCAGCATTTT
TRBD2	TRBJ2-3	NA	15	TRBV7-3	CASSLGGVGTDTQYF	TGTGCCAGCAGCTTGGGAGGGGTCGGCACAGATACGCAGTATTTT
NA	TRBJ2-3	NA	16	TRBV24-1	CATSDYGRDFTDTQYF	TGTGCCACCAGTGATTATGGGCGGGACTTCACAGATACGCAGTATTTT
NA	TRBJ1-2	NA	13	TRBV5-6	CASSFTVDYGYTF	TGTGCCAGCAGCTTTACAGTGGACTATGGCTACACCTTC
NA	TRBJ2-5	NA	14	TRBV6-5	CASMRGGSKETQYF	TGTGCCAGCATGAGAGGGGGAAGTAAAGAGACCCAGTACTTC
NA	TRBJ2-1	NA	13	TRBV14	CASSLLAGYEQFF	TGTGCCAGCAGTCTTCTAGCTGGGTATGAGCAGTTCTTC
NA	TRBJ2-3	NA	16	TRBV6-2/TRBV6-3	CASSYSSRAGTDTQYF	TGTGCCAGCAGTTACTCGTCCAGGGCGGGCACAGATACGCAGTATTTT
NA	TRBJ1-1	NA	13	TRBV30	CAWSVDMNTEAFF	TGTGCCTGGAGTGTCGACATGAACACTGAAGCTTTCTTT
NA	TRBJ1-2	once	11	TRBV2	CASSPLYGYTF	TGTGCCAGCAGTCCACTCTATGGCTACACCTTC
NA	TRBJ1-1	NA	15	TRBV4-3	CASSQESTPVFGAFF	TGCGCCAGCAGCCAAGAATCAACCCCGGTTTTCGGAGCTTTCTTT
TRBD1	TRBJ2-5	NA	13	TRBV12-3/TRBV12-4	CASSLGQQETQYF	TGTGCCAGCAGTTTGGGACAGCAAGAGACCCAGTACTTC